One and the same sample provided the 8 T cell receptor beta chains below, sequenced in a study of cytomegalovirus exposure and HLA in healthy donors. PCR amplification relied on 60 Vbeta primers (plus 13 Jbeta primers). Sequencing was performed with immunoSEQ multiplex PCR; in TCRdb, only in-frame clones are kept and a portion is missing. The sample has about 200,000 clones; about 12% are singletons. Sequencing input: PBMCs. The receptors shown here come from a man aged 50 to 59 in good health and CMV-seropositive.

Only a few counts were recorded for this clone. The chain is built from TRBV20-1 and TRBJ1-1, with a possible D match to TRBD1 (6 bases). The CDR3 has 10 residues. Between the trimmed V and J ends, which lost 7 bases and 8 bases, there was a span of 11 bases. Germline values: CDR1 DFQATT, CDR2 SNEGSKA (reference sequence). The CDR3 sequence: CSGWGLEAFF. The DNA for the CDR3 is TGCAGTGGATGGGGGCTAGAAGCTTTCTTT.

The chain carries TRBV2 and TRBJ1-1; D may be TRBD1 (6 bases). Trimming removed 5 bases at V and 5 bases at J, with 18 bases between. Germline CDR1 and CDR2: SNHLY and FYNNEI. CDR3 length equals 15 residues. The chain's CDR3 is CASSPQGGGTTEAFF. The DNA of the CDR3 is TGTGCCAGCAGTCCACAGGGAGGGGGTACGACTGAAGCTTTCTTT.

This clone was detected only a few times. In nucleotides, the CDR3 is TGTGCCAGCAGTCGGACAGGTCGGAACTCACCCCTCCACTTT. It yields the protein CASSRTGRNSPLHF. The rearrangement joins TRBV7-3 to TRBJ1-6; 7 nucleotides match TRBD1. The germline gives CDR1 SGHTA, CDR2 FQGTGA. The CDR3 covers 14 residues. J lost 10 bases, V lost 6 bases, and 9 bases had no gene match.

V gene TRBV5-6 combines with J gene TRBJ2-2; 7 bases are shared with TRBD1. Germline V lookup: CDR1 SGHDT, CDR2 YYEEEE. The CDR3 contains 16 residues. Trimming removed 4 bases from V and 0 bases from J; junction bases left unmatched: 6. For the CDR3, the DNA is TGTGCCAGCAGCCCTTTAGACAGGGCGAACACCGGGGAGCTGTTTTTT. This translates into CASSPLDRANTGELFF.

This clone was recorded a few times. The chain joins TRBV15 to TRBJ2-3; D possibly corresponds to TRBD2 (6 bases). Deletions cut 3 bases from V and 0 bases from J, with 22 bases between. The germline CDR1 and CDR2 sequences are LNHNV and YYDKDF (reference sequence). This CDR3 spans 19 amino acids. The CDR3 sequence is CATSSPSVRGRSSTDTQYF. DNA of the CDR3: TGTGCCACCAGCAGCCCCTCTGTGCGGGGCCGCTCGAGCACAGATACGCAGTATTTT.

This clone came up a few times. This chain uses TRBV13 with TRBJ2-1; D is possibly TRBD2 (7 bases). There are 15 residues in the CDR3. The V end was cut by 4 bases, the J end by 7 bases, with 17 bases between. Germline CDR1 and CDR2: PRHDT and FYEKMQ (reference sequence). The CDR3 coding sequence is TGTGCCAGCAGCTCCCTGGGGGGGGGCTCGAATGAGCAGTTCTTC. This encodes CASSSLGGGSNEQFF.

The rearrangement joins TRBV9 to TRBJ1-3; possible D gene TRBD1, 6 bases. In germline, CDR1 is SGDLS, CDR2 YYNGEE. The CDR3 is 16 amino acids. V was pared by 0 bases and J by 2 bases, with 12 bases between. The CDR3 loop reads CASSVAVAGAGNTIYF. The CDR3 region has the DNA TGTGCCAGCAGCGTAGCCGTGGCAGGGGCTGGAAACACCATATATTTT.

This chain links TRBV2 with TRBJ2-2; D is perhaps TRBD1 (6 bases). CDR1 SNHLY and CDR2 FYNNEI come from the germline V gene. The CDR3 length is 15 residues. V gave up 4 bases and J gave up 3 bases, with 12 bases separating them. Here the CDR3 DNA reads TGTGCCAGCAGTGGATCTACAGGGTACACCGGGGAGCTGTTTTTT. Translated: CASSGSTGYTGELFF.